This TCR beta chain was identified during a study of blood T cell repertoires in COVID-19. Turning to the study itself: Samples came from the United States, Italy and Spain, spanning acute and convalescent COVID-19.

Trimming took off 0 bases at V and 8 bases at J, with 13 bases between the two ends. The germline gives CDR1 LGHDT, CDR2 YNNKEL (reference sequence). The CDR3 runs to 15 residues. Produced via immunoSEQ multiplex PCR; TCRdb's table is partial and in-frame only. Of a few hundred thousand clones listed, about nine tenths are singletons. The receptor was isolated from a man aged 18 to 30 with active or convalescent COVID-19. The specimen sequenced was peripheral blood. The chain employs TRBV3-1 (or the pseudogene TRBV3-2) and TRBJ1-4, with a possible D match to TRBD1 (5 bases). The CDR3 region has the DNA TGTGCCAGCAGCCAAGAAAGGACACGCACAGAAAAACTGTTTTTT. This translates into CASSQERTRTEKLFF.